A single sample is the source of the 2 T cell receptor beta chains below, sequenced in a study of blood T cells in healthy people across ages. A second PCR, run for about 7 to 11 cycles, used a sample-barcoded 5' primer plus a J-beta primer mix. TCRdb reanalysed the 5' RACE reads using MiXCR and keeps one entry per CDR3 protein. The sample holds 700,000 to 800,000 distinct CDR3 sequences, roughly 41% seen once. Material for sequencing was blood. Receptors were obtained from a woman in her fifties or sixties in good health.

J is TRBJ2-7 and V is TRBV5-8, with TRBD2 matching 7 bases. Germline V gene data show CDR1 as SGHTS and CDR2 as YDEGEE. CDR3 length equals 14 residues. With 6 bases clipped from V and 2 bases from J, the junction kept 8 bases outside the gene matches. CDR3 in amino acids: CASKTGGRPYEQYF. The CDR3 bases are TGTGCCAGCAAGACTGGCGGGAGACCCTACGAGCAGTACTTC.

The chain recombines TRBV4-3 with TRBJ1-5; tentative D call: TRBD1 (6 bases). From germline, CDR1 is LGHNA and CDR2 YSLEER. There are 14 residues in the CDR3. Trimming took off 3 bases at V and 2 bases at J, with 8 bases between the two ends. CDR3 loop: CASSQRQGNQPQHF. The DNA of the CDR3 is TGCGCCAGCAGCCAGAGACAGGGCAATCAGCCCCAGCATTTT.